A single sample gave rise to the 11 T cell receptor beta chains below, sequenced in a study of CD8+CD57+ T cells in acquired aplastic anemia. Investigators profiled TCR beta VDJ and CDR3 from genomic DNA template. TCRdb re-analysed the reads in MiXCR, keeping a single row per CDR3 protein. The sample carries hundreds of thousands of distinct CDR3 sequences, about two thirds recorded once. The specimen sequenced was sorted CD4+, CD8+, or CD8+CD57+ T cells (not recorded which) from PBMCs. These receptors were collected from a human donor in good health, serving as a control.

This clonotype has only one observation. The rearrangement links TRBV7-7 to TRBJ2-5; perhaps D is TRBD1 or TRBD2 (5 bases each). The CDR3 sequence is 16 residues long. Germline V gene data show CDR1 as SSHAT and CDR2 as FNYEAQ (reference sequence). Trimming removed 3 bases at V and 4 bases at J, with 18 bases between. The CDR3 loop is CASSLGGRAGGETQYF. In DNA, the CDR3 is TGTGCCAGCAGCTTGGGTGGCAGGGCGGGTGGAGAGACCCAGTACTTC.

This clonotype was seen repeatedly, ten times or more. V gene TRBV4-1 combines with J gene TRBJ1-4; 8 bases are shared with TRBD1. Germline values: CDR1 MGHRA, CDR2 YSYEKL. V trimming: 3 bases; J trimming: 6 bases; junction bases outside the gene matches: 6. This CDR3 region has 15 residues. The CDR3 nucleotides are TGCGCCAGCAGCCACGTGACAGGGGAGGATGAAAAACTGTTTTTT. It is translated as CASSHVTGEDEKLFF.

CDR3 DNA: TGTGCCACCAGTGTTTGTACAGGGAGCTTCGGCTACACCTTC. It is translated as CATSVCTGSFGYTF. The V and J genes are TRBV24-1 and TRBJ1-2, with a tentative D call TRBD1 (6 bases). CDR3 length: 14 amino acids. Between the trimmed V and J ends, which lost 5 bases and 8 bases, there was a span of 17 bases. Germline lookup yields CDR1 KGHDR and CDR2 SFDVKD.

The chain combines TRBV10-3 with TRBJ1-4; 8 bases map to TRBD1. Trimming took 4 bases from V and 5 from J; bases not matched to a gene: 3. This CDR3 spans 14 amino acids. Germline V gives CDR1 ENHRY, CDR2 SYGVKD. The CDR3 sequence is CAISGGQGNEKLFF. DNA for the CDR3: TGTGCCATCAGTGGAGGACAGGGAAATGAAAAACTGTTTTTT.

The J gene is TRBJ2-5, the V gene TRBV9; tentative D call: TRBD2 (6 bases). The CDR3 runs to 14 residues. Per germline, CDR1 SGDLS and CDR2 YYNGEE. Trimming stripped 4 bases from V and 12 bases from J, with 22 bases between. CDR3 nucleotides: TGTGCCAGCAGCCAACACGGGGGAATGGACTACGAGTACTTC. It specifies CASSQHGGMDYEYF.

The chain has TRBV7-9 and TRBJ2-3; 13 positions agree with TRBD2. CDR1 and CDR2 (germline): SEHNR, FQNEAQ (reference sequence). CDR3 length equals 16 residues. J gave up 6 bases and V 4 bases, and 7 bases lay outside the gene matches. CDR3 DNA: TGTGCCAGCAGCTCCCGGACTAGCGGGAGTGGGGATACGCAGTATTTT. Protein product: CASSSRTSGSGDTQYF.

CDR3 in amino acids: CSAGPGTGGHEQYF. The CDR3 DNA sequence: TGCAGCGCTGGCCCAGGGACAGGGGGCCACGAGCAGTACTTC. This rearrangement joins TRBV20-1 to TRBJ2-7, with TRBD1 identical over 12 bases. CDR1 is DFQATT, CDR2 SNEGSKA, per germline (reference sequence). The CDR3 loop spans 14 amino acids.

Comment on this clonotype: The DNA is left out, because the CDR3 cannot be placed on it with certainty; the CDR3 is given as TCRdb lists it. This chain's CDR3 is CASNQGDEATPSF. The chain has TRBV7-2 and TRBJ2-7; the table's D call TRBD1 went unverified against the DNA. CDR1 SGHTA and CDR2 FQGNSA come from the germline V gene. The CDR3 is 13 amino acids in total, end residues counted.

Concerning this clonotype itself: Since the CDR3 does not end with the conserved phenylalanine or tryptophan, this likely comes from a read error. The DNA is omitted, as the CDR3 cannot be located on it reliably, and the CDR3 follows TCRdb's listing. The chain links TRBV7-2 to TRBJ1-5; the table assigns TRBD1, which was not confirmed against the DNA. The CDR3 is 13 residues long, ends included. CDR1 and CDR2 from the germline V gene are SGHTA and FQGNSA. This CDR3 is CASSLNDGTYGYT.

The rearrangement links TRBV30 to TRBJ1-1; no firm D call. CDR1 and CDR2 (germline): GTSNPN, SVGIG (reference sequence). This CDR3 region has 13 residues. Trimming took 2 bases from V and 1 from J, leaving 8 bases between them. This CDR3 reads CAWSRSRNTEAFF. The CDR3 DNA reads TGTGCCTGGAGTCGGAGTCGGAACACTGAAGCTTTCTTT.

The chain combines TRBV7-2 with TRBJ2-3; D is unresolved. The germline gives CDR1 SGHTA, CDR2 FQGNSA. There are 13 residues in the CDR3. V shed 2 bases and J shed 5 bases, with 8 bases lying between them. The CDR3 coding sequence is TGTGCCAGCAGCTTAAGTCTCCTAGATACGCAGTATTTT. This gives the protein CASSLSLLDTQYF.